The present T cell receptor (beta chain) was sequenced within a study of Graves' ophthalmopathy and Graves' hyperthyroidism. The study, taken as a whole, reports: Discrimination between ophthalmopathy and stable hyperthyroidism by a 13-signature model showed about 88% sensitivity and roughly 80% specificity. The model achieved roughly 69% sensitivity and approximately 74% specificity for ophthalmopathy progression. Blood contained most expanded thyroid clonotypes exceeding 0.001 frequency.

The PBMCs had their origin in 10 ml of fresh peripheral blood. Many counts were recorded for this clonotype. Its target is not known. Amplification from RNA transcripts yielded the TCR beta CDR3 regions. RT-PCR in the first round used HTBI primers; a second-round multiplex PCR followed. TCRdb fed the multiplex PCR reads into MiXCR, producing one record per CDR3 protein. The table has over 450,000 distinct CDR3 sequences, approximately 14% seen once. The CDR3 sequence is 16 residues long. V lost 6 bases to trimming and J lost 3 bases, with 15 bases between them. The source is a woman aged 25 to 39 with Graves' ophthalmopathy. The sequenced sample was blood. This chain joins TRBV12-3 or TRBV12-4 and TRBJ1-6; D is uncertain. Written as DNA, the CDR3 is TGTGCCAGCAGAGGTTCGCTAAACAACTATAATTCACCCCTCCACTTT. Protein sequence: CASRGSLNNYNSPLHF.